A single sample gave rise to the 20 T cell receptor beta chains below, sequenced in a study of T-cell reconstitution after alpha-beta-depleted transplantation in children. Unique molecular identifiers were incorporated into the prepared TCRbeta library. One entry per CDR3 protein results from TCRdb running MiXCR on the PCR reads. The data show around 93,000 distinct CDR3 sequences, 7.5% to 9.5% seen once. The specimen was PBMCs from the stem cell graft donor, collected from the stem cell graft. These receptors were taken from a human donor who donated a stem cell graft to a child with congenital amegakaryocytic thrombocytopenia.

This clonotype showed up many times. The V and J genes are TRBV5-8 and TRBJ2-3; D remains unclear. The germline CDR1 and CDR2 sequences are SGHTS and YDEGEE. The CDR3 covers 13 residues. V lost 9 bases to trimming and J lost 0 bases, with 11 bases between them. The CDR3 loop reads CATTHPSTDTQYF. DNA of the CDR3: TGTGCCACTACACATCCTAGCACAGATACGCAGTATTTT.

Note on this clonotype: A much larger clone differs from this one at a single base, so this may be a read error. CDR3 in DNA: TGTGCCAGCAGCCCGAGAGGGAACTACACAGATACGCAGTATTTT. Its protein product is CASSPRGNYTDTQYF. V gene TRBV4-2 combines with J gene TRBJ2-3; possible D gene TRBD2, 5 bases. This CDR3 has 15 residues. V was cut by 4 bases and J by 2 bases, with 13 bases left in between. CDR1 and CDR2 from the germline V gene are LGHNA and YNFKEQ.

The gene calls are TRBV3-1 and TRBJ2-1; no firm D call. V was pared by 0 bases and J by 3 bases, with 6 bases between. The CDR3 runs to 14 residues. Germline CDR1 reads LGHDT; CDR2 reads YNNKEL (reference sequence). The CDR3 spells CASSQDHSYNEQFF. The CDR3 DNA sequence: TGTGCCAGCAGCCAAGATCACAGCTACAATGAGCAGTTCTTC.

The table lists this clonotype with many counts. The chain couples TRBV3-1 to TRBJ1-1; TRBD1 matches 8 bases. Unmatched junction bases numbered 5, after V lost 4 bases and J lost 4 bases. Germline lookup yields CDR1 LGHDT and CDR2 YNNKEL (reference sequence). This CDR3 has 14 residues. The CDR3 region has the DNA TGTGCCAGCAGCCCCGGGACAGGACTCACTGAAGCTTTCTTT. Translated, it gives CASSPGTGLTEAFF.

There are a few counts of this clonotype. The CDR3: CASSYSGGIPTVSGGADTQYF. DNA of the CDR3: TGTGCCAGCAGTTACTCGGGGGGCATTCCGACGGTTAGCGGGGGTGCAGATACGCAGTATTTT. J is TRBJ2-3 and V is TRBV6-2 or TRBV6-3; 9 nucleotides align to TRBD2. The germline CDR1 and CDR2 sequences are MNHEY and SVGEGT. The trim removed 0 bases at V and 4 bases at J, leaving 20 bases unmatched. The CDR3 has 21 amino acids.

This clonotype was observed at least ten times. The rearrangement joins TRBV20-1 to TRBJ2-3; maybe TRBD2 (7 bases). Germline CDR1 DFQATT, CDR2 SNEGSKA (reference sequence). Trimming left V 4 bases short and J 6 bases short, with 17 bases between. CDR3 length: 14 amino acids. This CDR3 is CSAILGGAKDTQYF. CDR3 DNA sequence: TGCAGTGCTATCCTGGGGGGGGCTAAGGATACGCAGTATTTT.

Many counts were recorded for this clonotype. The J gene is TRBJ2-5, the V gene TRBV27; D remains unclear. CDR3 length: 14 amino acids. Trimming shortened V by 0 bases and J by 1 base, and 6 bases separated the two germline ends. Germline values: CDR1 MNHEY, CDR2 SMNVEV (reference sequence). The CDR3 DNA follows: TGTGCCAGCAGTTTATCGATTCCCCAAGAGACCCAGTACTTC. Translation: CASSLSIPQETQYF.

At least ten counts were recorded for this clonotype. A junction end diverges from the germline sequence, so it may reflect a read error. The rearrangement uses TRBV5-1 and TRBJ1-5; D gene ambiguous. CDR1 SGHRS and CDR2 YFSETQ come from the germline V gene. The CDR3 covers 13 residues. The CDR3 coding sequence is TGCGCCAGCAGTTTGGGGAGCAATCAGCCCCAGCATTTT. Translating it yields CASSLGSNQPQHF.

This clonotype was counted at least ten times. The chain couples TRBV12-3 or TRBV12-4 to TRBJ2-1; D is possibly TRBD2 (5 bases). V gave up 4 bases and J gave up 8 bases, with 15 bases separating them. This CDR3 region has 14 residues. In DNA form, the CDR3 reads TGTGCCAGCAGTTCGAGGGTCGCGGGCCATGAGCAGTTCTTC. Its translation is CASSSRVAGHEQFF.

The table lists this clonotype with many counts. This chain connects TRBV15 to TRBJ1-1; tentatively, D is TRBD1 (6 bases). Germline V gives CDR1 LNHNV, CDR2 YYDKDF (reference sequence). The CDR3 is made up of 15 amino acids. Trimming cost V 1 base and J 6 bases, with 15 bases left between them. In nucleotides, the CDR3 is TGTGCCACCAGCAGAGGATCGGCCGGGGGCGCTGAAGCTTTCTTT. Translated, it gives CATSRGSAGGAEAFF.

In its sample, this clonotype was seen many times. The chain recombines TRBV29-1 with TRBJ1-1; 7 positions match TRBD1. Germline CDR1 reads SQVTM; CDR2 reads ANQGSEA. The CDR3 sequence is 12 residues long. Germline trimming cut 7 bases from V and 3 bases from J; bases unmatched to any gene: 5. The CDR3 sequence is CSAEGADTEAFF. CDR3 DNA sequence: TGCAGCGCCGAGGGGGCGGACACTGAAGCTTTCTTT. Full variable domain (missing parts from reference TRBV29-1 and TRBJ1-1): SAVISQKPSRDICQRGTSLTIQCQVDSQVTMMFWYRQQPGQSLTLIATANQGSEATYESGFVIDKFPISRPNLTFSTLTVSNMSPEDSSIYLCSAEGADTEAFFGQGTRLTVV.

This clonotype was seen many times. The chain uses TRBV10-2 and TRBJ2-7; D perhaps matches TRBD2 (5 bases). The CDR3 is made up of 12 amino acids. The germline V and J ends were trimmed by 3 bases and 3 bases, with 6 bases remaining between them. Germline V gene data show CDR1 as WSHSY and CDR2 as SAAADI. CDR3 sequence reads: CASSERDYEQYF. CDR3 DNA sequence: TGCGCCAGCAGTGAACGGGACTACGAGCAGTACTTC.

This clonotype was seen ten or more times. The rearrangement uses TRBV12-3 or TRBV12-4 and TRBJ2-2; 7 positions match TRBD1. The CDR3 consists of 15 residues. Trimming at V came to 3 bases and at J to 1 base, leaving 2 bases not matched to a gene. CDR3 sequence reads: CASSFRQGNTGELFF. The CDR3 bases are TGTGCCAGCAGTTTTAGACAGGGGAACACCGGGGAGCTGTTTTTT.

This clonotype has ten or more counts. The chain has TRBV5-4 and TRBJ1-2, with D perhaps matching TRBD1 (5 bases). V lost 3 bases and J 4 bases, leaving 19 bases between the germline ends. CDR1 SGHNT and CDR2 YYREEE come from the germline V gene (reference sequence). The CDR3 totals 16 residues. The CDR3 region is CASSSPLGREGYGYTF. The CDR3, as DNA: TGTGCCAGCAGCTCACCACTTGGCAGGGAGGGCTATGGCTACACCTTC. Combining the CDR3 with reference TRBV5-4 and TRBJ1-2 gives the whole variable domain ETGVTQSPTHLIKTRGQQVTLRCSSQSGHNTVSWYQQALGQGPQFIFQYYREEENGRGNFPPRFSGLQFPNYSSELNVNALELDDSALYLCASSSPLGREGYGYTFGSGTRLTVV.

The chain employs TRBV10-3 and TRBJ2-2; D is unclear. The V end was cut by 6 bases, the J end by 0 bases, with 14 bases between. The CDR3 consists of 16 residues. Germline values: CDR1 ENHRY, CDR2 SYGVKD. CDR3 in DNA: TGTGCCATCAGACCCCGGGTCAGGTCGAACACCGGGGAGCTGTTTTTT. Residues: CAIRPRVRSNTGELFF.

The CDR3 here is CATGVGVETQYF. DNA for the CDR3: TGTGCCACGGGGGTGGGGGTAGAGACCCAGTACTTC. The chain has TRBV6-6 and TRBJ2-5, with D perhaps TRBD2 (6 bases). The V and J ends lost 10 bases and 4 bases respectively, with 13 bases between them. Germline assignment: CDR1 MNHNY and CDR2 SVGAGI (reference sequence). The CDR3 loop spans 12 amino acids.

This clonotype was observed many times. CDR3 in amino acids: CASRPESADTQYF. The CDR3 DNA reads TGCGCCAGCAGGCCGGAGAGCGCAGATACGCAGTATTTT. The gene calls are TRBV5-1 and TRBJ2-3; no reliable D call. Germline V gives CDR1 SGHRS, CDR2 YFSETQ. This CDR3 region has 13 residues. Between the trimmed V and J ends, which lost 5 bases and 4 bases, there was a span of 11 bases.

This clonotype was recorded many times. The V gene is TRBV5-1, the J gene TRBJ2-1, with TRBD2 matching 7 bases. The V gene's germline CDR1 is SGHRS and CDR2 YFSETQ. This CDR3 has 18 amino acids. V was pared by 2 bases and J by 0 bases, with 11 bases of the junction left unmatched. For the CDR3, the DNA is TGCGCCAGCAGCTTAAATTTTGGGGGAGGGAGCTCCTACAATGAGCAGTTCTTC. It codes for CASSLNFGGGSSYNEQFF.

This clonotype was counted at least ten times. The chain uses TRBV5-1 and TRBJ2-5; 11 bases match TRBD2. The junction had 6 bases not matched to a gene; V was cut back by 0 bases and J by 5 bases. The CDR3 spans 16 residues. Germline assignment: CDR1 SGHRS and CDR2 YFSETQ. The CDR3 loop reads CASSLAPLAGGETQYF. In DNA form, the CDR3 reads TGCGCCAGCAGCTTGGCTCCTCTAGCGGGAGGCGAGACCCAGTACTTC.

This clonotype was observed many times. The J gene is TRBJ1-2, the V gene TRBV29-1, with a tentative D call TRBD1 (5 bases). V was pared by 7 bases and J by 3 bases, with 15 bases between. Germline V gene lookup returns CDR1 SQVTM and CDR2 ANQGSEA. The CDR3 has 13 residues. The CDR3 nucleotides read TGCAGCGCCCAGGGAGGGAGGGACTATGGCTACACCTTC. It encodes CSAQGGRDYGYTF.